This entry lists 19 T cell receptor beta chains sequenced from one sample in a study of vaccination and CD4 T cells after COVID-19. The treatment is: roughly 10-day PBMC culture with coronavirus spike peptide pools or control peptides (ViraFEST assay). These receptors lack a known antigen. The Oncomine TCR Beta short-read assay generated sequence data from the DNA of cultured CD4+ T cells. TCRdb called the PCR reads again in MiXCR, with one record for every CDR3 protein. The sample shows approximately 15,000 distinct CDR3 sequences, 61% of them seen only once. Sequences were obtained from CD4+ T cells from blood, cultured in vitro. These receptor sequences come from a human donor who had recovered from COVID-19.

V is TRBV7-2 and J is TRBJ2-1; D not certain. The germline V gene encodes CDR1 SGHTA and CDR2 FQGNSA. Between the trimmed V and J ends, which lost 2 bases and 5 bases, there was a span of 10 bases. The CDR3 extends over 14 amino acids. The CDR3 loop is CASSLNHLDNEQFF. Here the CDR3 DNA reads TGTGCCAGCAGCTTAAATCACCTAGACAATGAGCAGTTCTTC.

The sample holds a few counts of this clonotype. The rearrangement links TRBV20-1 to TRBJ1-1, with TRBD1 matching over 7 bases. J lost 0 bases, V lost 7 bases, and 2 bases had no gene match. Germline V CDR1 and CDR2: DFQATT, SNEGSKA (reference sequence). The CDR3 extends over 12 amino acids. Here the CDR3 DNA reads TGCAGTGGGGGACAGATGAACACTGAAGCTTTCTTT. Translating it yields CSGGQMNTEAFF.

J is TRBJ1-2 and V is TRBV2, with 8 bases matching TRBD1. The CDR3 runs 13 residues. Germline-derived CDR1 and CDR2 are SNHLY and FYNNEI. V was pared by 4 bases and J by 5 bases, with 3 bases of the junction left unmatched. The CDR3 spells CASSGQGFYGYTF. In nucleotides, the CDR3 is TGTGCCAGCAGTGGACAGGGGTTTTATGGCTACACCTTC.

In DNA, the CDR3 is TGTGCCATCAGGGAAGGGGTGTCCTATAATTCACCCCTCCACTTT. As protein: CAIREGVSYNSPLHF. V usage is TRBV10-3 and J usage is TRBJ1-6; possible D gene TRBD1, 5 bases. Trimming cost V 6 bases and J 1 base, with 10 bases left between them. This CDR3 region has 15 residues. The germline gives CDR1 ENHRY, CDR2 SYGVKD.

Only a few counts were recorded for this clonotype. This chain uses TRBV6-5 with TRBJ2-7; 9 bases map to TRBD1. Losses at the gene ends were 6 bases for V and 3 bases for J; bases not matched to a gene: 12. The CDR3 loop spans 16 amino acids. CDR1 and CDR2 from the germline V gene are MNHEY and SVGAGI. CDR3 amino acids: CASRYTPGQGYYEQYF. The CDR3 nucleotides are TGTGCCAGCAGATACACACCGGGACAGGGATACTACGAGCAGTACTTC.

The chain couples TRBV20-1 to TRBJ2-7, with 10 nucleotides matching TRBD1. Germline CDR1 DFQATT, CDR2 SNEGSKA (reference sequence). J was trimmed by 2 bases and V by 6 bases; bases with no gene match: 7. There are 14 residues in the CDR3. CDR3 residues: CSAKRTGGAYEQYF. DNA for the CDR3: TGCAGTGCAAAAAGGACAGGGGGAGCCTACGAGCAGTACTTC.

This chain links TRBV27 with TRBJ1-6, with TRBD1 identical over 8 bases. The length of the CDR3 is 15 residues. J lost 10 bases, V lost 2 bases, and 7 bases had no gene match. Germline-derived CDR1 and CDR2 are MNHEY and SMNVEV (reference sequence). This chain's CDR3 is CASSLQGAQGSPLHF. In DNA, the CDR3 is TGTGCCAGCAGTTTACAGGGGGCGCAGGGGTCACCCCTCCACTTT.

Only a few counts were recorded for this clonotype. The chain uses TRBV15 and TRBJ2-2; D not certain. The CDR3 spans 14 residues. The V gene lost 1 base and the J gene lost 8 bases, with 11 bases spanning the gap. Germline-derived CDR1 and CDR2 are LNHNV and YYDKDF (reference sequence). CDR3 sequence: CATSRATLGGELFF. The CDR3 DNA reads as TGTGCCACCAGCAGAGCGACCCTGGGTGGGGAGCTGTTTTTT.

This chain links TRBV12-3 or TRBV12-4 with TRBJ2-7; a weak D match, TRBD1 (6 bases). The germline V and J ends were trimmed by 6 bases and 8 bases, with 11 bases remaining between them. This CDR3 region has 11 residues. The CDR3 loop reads CASRGDNKQYF. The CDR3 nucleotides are TGTGCCAGCAGGGGGGACAATAAGCAGTACTTC.

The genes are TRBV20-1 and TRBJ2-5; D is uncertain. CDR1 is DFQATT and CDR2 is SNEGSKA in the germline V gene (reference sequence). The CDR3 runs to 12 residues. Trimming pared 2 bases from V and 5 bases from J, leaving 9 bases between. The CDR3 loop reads CSARSPGETQYF. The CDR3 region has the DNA TGCAGTGCTAGAAGTCCCGGGGAGACCCAGTACTTC.

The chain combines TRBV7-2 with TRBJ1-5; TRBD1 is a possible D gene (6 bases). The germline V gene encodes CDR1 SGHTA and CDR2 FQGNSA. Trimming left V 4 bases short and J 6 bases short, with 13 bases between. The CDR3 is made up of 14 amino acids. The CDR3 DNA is TGTGCCAGCAGCTATGCCCAGGGGCCTCAGCCCCAGCATTTT. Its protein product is CASSYAQGPQPQHF.

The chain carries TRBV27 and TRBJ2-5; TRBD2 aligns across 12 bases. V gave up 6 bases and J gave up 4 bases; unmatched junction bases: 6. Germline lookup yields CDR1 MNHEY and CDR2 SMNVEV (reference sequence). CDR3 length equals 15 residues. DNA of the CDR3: TGTGCCAGCAGCCGGACTAGCGGGGCCTTAGAGACCCAGTACTTC. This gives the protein CASSRTSGALETQYF.

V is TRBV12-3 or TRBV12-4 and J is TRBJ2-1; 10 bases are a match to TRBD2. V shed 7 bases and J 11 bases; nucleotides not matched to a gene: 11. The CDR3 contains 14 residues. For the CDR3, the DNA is TGTGCCAGCACTCAGACTAGCGGGTCTTTTAAGCAGTTCTTC. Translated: CASTQTSGSFKQFF.

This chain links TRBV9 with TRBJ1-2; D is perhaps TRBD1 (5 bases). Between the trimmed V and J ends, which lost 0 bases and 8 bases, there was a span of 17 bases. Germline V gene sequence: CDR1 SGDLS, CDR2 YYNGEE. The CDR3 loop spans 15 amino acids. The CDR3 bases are TGTGCCAGCAGCGTAGGAGGACACCCCGCTGGGGGCTACACCTTC. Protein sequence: CASSVGGHPAGGYTF.

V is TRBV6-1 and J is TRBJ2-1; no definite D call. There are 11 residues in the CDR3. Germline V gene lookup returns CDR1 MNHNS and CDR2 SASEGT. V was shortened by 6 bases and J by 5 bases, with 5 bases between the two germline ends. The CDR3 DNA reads TGTGCCAGCAGCCAAAACAATGAGCAGTTCTTC. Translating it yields CASSQNNEQFF.

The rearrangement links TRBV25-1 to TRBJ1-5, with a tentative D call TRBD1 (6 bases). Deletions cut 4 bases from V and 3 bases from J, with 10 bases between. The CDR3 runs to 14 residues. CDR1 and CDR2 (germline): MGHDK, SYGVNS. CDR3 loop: CASSGYRVNQPQHF. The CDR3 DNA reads TGTGCCAGCAGTGGATACAGGGTCAATCAGCCCCAGCATTTT.

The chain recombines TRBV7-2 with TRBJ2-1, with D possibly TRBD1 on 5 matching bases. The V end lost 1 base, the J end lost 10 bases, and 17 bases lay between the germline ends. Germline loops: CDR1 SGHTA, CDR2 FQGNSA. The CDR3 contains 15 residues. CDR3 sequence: CASSLVVGPPQEQFF. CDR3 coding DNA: TGTGCCAGCAGCTTAGTTGTGGGGCCCCCGCAGGAGCAGTTCTTC.

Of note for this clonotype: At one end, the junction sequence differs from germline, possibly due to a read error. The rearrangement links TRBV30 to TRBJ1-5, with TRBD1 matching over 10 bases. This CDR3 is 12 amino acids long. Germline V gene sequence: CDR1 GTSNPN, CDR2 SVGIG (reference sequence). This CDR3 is CAGQGENQPQHF. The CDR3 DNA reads TGCGCCGGACAGGGGGAAAATCAGCCCCAGCATTTT.

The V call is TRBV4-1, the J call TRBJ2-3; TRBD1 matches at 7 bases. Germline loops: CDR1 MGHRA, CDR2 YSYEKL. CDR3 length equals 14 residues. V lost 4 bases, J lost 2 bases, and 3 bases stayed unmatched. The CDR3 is CASSRTGPTDTQYF. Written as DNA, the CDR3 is TGCGCCAGCAGCCGGACAGGACCCACAGATACGCAGTATTTT.